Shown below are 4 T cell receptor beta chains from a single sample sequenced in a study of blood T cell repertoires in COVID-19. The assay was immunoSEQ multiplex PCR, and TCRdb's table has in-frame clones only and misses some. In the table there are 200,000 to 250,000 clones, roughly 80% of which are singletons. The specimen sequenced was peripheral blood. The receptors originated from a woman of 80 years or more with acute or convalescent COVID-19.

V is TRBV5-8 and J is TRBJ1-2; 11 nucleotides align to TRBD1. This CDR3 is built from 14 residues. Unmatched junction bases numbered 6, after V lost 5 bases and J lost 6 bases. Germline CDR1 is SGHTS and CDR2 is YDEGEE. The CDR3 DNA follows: TGTGCCAGCAGAAGGGACAGGGGGAGGAATGGCTACACCTTC. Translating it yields CASRRDRGRNGYTF. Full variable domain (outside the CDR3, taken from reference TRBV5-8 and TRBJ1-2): EAGVTQSPTHLIKTRGQQATLRCSPISGHTSVYWYQQALGLGLQFLLWYDEGEERNRGNFPPRFSGRQFPNYSSELNVNALELEDSALYLCASRRDRGRNGYTFGSGTRLTVV.

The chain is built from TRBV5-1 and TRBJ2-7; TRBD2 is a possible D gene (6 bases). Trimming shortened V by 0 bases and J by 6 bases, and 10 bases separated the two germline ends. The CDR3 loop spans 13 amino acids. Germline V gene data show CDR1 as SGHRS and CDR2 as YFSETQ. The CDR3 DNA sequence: TGCGCCAGCAGCTTGGACGGGGGACTCGAGCAGTACTTC. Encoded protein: CASSLDGGLEQYF.

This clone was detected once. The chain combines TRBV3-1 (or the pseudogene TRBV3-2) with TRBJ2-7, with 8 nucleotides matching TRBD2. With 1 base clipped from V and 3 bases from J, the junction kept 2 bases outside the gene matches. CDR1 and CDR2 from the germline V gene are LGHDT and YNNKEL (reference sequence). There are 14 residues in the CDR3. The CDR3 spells CASSQGLAIYEQYF. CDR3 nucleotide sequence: TGTGCCAGCAGCCAAGGACTAGCGATCTACGAGCAGTACTTC.

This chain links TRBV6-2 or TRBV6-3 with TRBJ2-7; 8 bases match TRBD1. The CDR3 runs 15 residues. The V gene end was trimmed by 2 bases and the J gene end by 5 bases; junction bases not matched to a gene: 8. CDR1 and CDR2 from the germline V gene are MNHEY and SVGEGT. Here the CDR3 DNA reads TGTGCCAGCAGTTACACGGGACAGGTCCCCGACGAGCAGTACTTC. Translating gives CASSYTGQVPDEQYF.